The 22 T cell receptor beta chains listed next were all sequenced from one sample in a study of T-cell memory formation after mild COVID-19. TCRdb passed the 5' RACE reads through MiXCR, listing each CDR3 protein once. The table lists more than 300,000 distinct CDR3 sequences, roughly 13% of them singletons, with 21% in the top ten. Material for sequencing was PBMCs or a T cell subset sorted from them (not recorded which). The receptors shown here come from a man between 18 and 29 years old who had mild COVID-19 (a few samples of this study predate the infection). Cell type and time point are not known.

The chain employs TRBV27 and TRBJ2-7, with 7 bases aligning to TRBD1. CDR1 is MNHEY and CDR2 is SMNVEV in the germline V gene (reference sequence). Germline trimming cut 5 bases from V and 6 bases from J; bases unmatched to any gene: 13. CDR3 length: 15 amino acids. This chain's CDR3 is CASSPQQGIRLEQYF. Written as DNA, the CDR3 is TGTGCCAGCAGTCCACAACAGGGGATTCGTCTCGAGCAGTACTTC.

The chain recombines TRBV6-6 with TRBJ1-2, with D maybe TRBD1 (5 bases). In germline, CDR1 is MNHNY, CDR2 SVGAGI (reference sequence). This CDR3 has 11 amino acids. Trimming removed 6 bases at V and 7 bases at J, with 9 bases between. The CDR3 protein is CASSQGSGYTF. The CDR3 bases are TGTGCCAGCAGCCAGGGTTCTGGCTACACCTTC.

The chain recombines TRBV7-3 with TRBJ2-2, with D possibly matching TRBD2 (6 bases). CDR1 SGHTA and CDR2 FQGTGA come from the germline V gene. Deletions cut 6 bases from V and 4 bases from J, with 15 bases between. The CDR3 is made up of 15 amino acids. The CDR3 protein is CASRVGGAFTGELFF. The DNA of the CDR3 is TGTGCCAGCAGGGTCGGCGGGGCGTTCACCGGGGAGCTGTTTTTT.

This clonotype turned up a few times. The rearrangement joins TRBV5-1 to TRBJ2-6, with 8 bases fitting TRBD1. The germline V gene has CDR1 SGHRS and CDR2 YFSETQ. CDR3 length equals 16 residues. J gave up 1 base and V 4 bases, and 4 bases lay outside the gene matches. DNA of the CDR3: TGCGCCAGCAGCCTAGACAGGGGTTCTGGGGCCAACGTCCTGACTTTC. Translation: CASSLDRGSGANVLTF.

DNA of the CDR3: TGCGCCAGCAGCGCTCGAGGGGGTGGGGAGACCCAGTACTTC. This sequence encodes CASSARGGGETQYF. The V and J genes are TRBV5-1 and TRBJ2-5; tentative D call: TRBD1 (6 bases). This CDR3 contains 14 residues. V shed 4 bases and J shed 5 bases, with 15 bases lying between them. The germline V gene has CDR1 SGHRS and CDR2 YFSETQ. Together with reference TRBV5-1 and TRBJ2-5, the CDR3 gives the full variable domain: KAGVTQTPRYLIKTRGQQVTLSCSPISGHRSVSWYQQTPGQGLQFLFEYFSETQRNKGNFPGRFSGRQFSNSRSEMNVSTLELGDSALYLCASSARGGGETQYFGPGTRLLVL.

This clonotype was counted at least ten times. The chain recombines TRBV4-2 with TRBJ1-2, with no clear D. The CDR3 has 14 residues. CDR1 and CDR2 from the germline V gene are LGHNA and YNFKEQ. Between the trimmed V and J ends, which lost 0 bases and 0 bases, there was a span of 5 bases. CDR3 region: CASSQEGSNYGYTF. In nucleotides, the CDR3 is TGTGCCAGCAGCCAAGAAGGGTCTAACTATGGCTACACCTTC.

This clonotype was seen at least ten times. The chain carries TRBV7-6 and TRBJ2-5, with 9 bases lining up with TRBD1. The germline CDR1 and CDR2 sequences are SGHVS and FNYEAQ. V lost 7 bases, J lost 3 bases, and 6 bases stayed unmatched. The length of the CDR3 is 14 residues. This CDR3 reads CASKLDRGEETQYF. Written as DNA, the CDR3 is TGTGCCAGCAAACTTGACAGGGGGGAAGAGACCCAGTACTTC. Full variable domain (outside the CDR3, taken from reference TRBV7-6 and TRBJ2-5): GAGVSQSPRYKVTKRGQDVALRCDPISGHVSLYWYRQALGQGPEFLTYFNYEAQQDKSGLPNDRFSAERPEGSISTLTIQRTEQRDSAMYRCASKLDRGEETQYFGPGTRLLVL.

This clonotype was picked up a small number of times. V is TRBV28 and J is TRBJ2-7; D is uncertain. Germline assignment: CDR1 MDHEN and CDR2 SYDVKM. V dropped 6 bases and J dropped 2 bases, with 8 bases sitting between them. The CDR3 sequence is 12 residues long. The CDR3 sequence is CASRTETYEQYV. The CDR3 DNA reads as TGTGCCAGCAGAACAGAGACCTACGAGCAGTACGTC.

A remark on this clonotype: A read error may produce the germline difference seen at one junction end. This chain joins TRBV5-1 and TRBJ1-1; 7 positions match TRBD1. Germline V gene data show CDR1 as SGHRS and CDR2 as YFSETQ. This CDR3 contains 18 residues. CDR3 coding DNA: TGCGCCAGCAGCTTGGCCGTGGGAGGGGGCCGACGGAACACTGAGGCTTTCTTT. Protein product: CASSLAVGGGRRNTEAFF.

J is TRBJ1-2 and V is TRBV19; D is possibly TRBD1 (6 bases). Trimming shortened V by 5 bases and J by 3 bases, and 13 bases separated the two germline ends. Germline V CDR1 and CDR2: LNHDA, SQIVND (reference sequence). The CDR3 runs 14 residues. The CDR3 sequence: CASSPGDSHYGYTF. The CDR3 DNA reads TGTGCCAGTAGTCCAGGGGATTCGCACTATGGCTACACCTTC.

The chain joins TRBV29-1 to TRBJ1-4; D is undetermined. This CDR3 region has 13 residues. Germline V lookup: CDR1 SQVTM, CDR2 ANQGSEA. Trimming removed 5 bases from V and 4 bases from J, with 11 bases in between. CDR3 DNA sequence: TGCAGCGTTCACCAAGCAGATAATGAAAAACTGTTTTTT. It is translated as CSVHQADNEKLFF.

This clonotype appeared a few times. The rearrangement joins TRBV11-2 to TRBJ2-7; possibly TRBD1 or TRBD2 for D (5 bases each). In germline, CDR1 is SGHAT, CDR2 FQNNGV. Trimming shortened V by 4 bases and J by 7 bases, and 17 bases separated the two germline ends. This CDR3 region has 14 residues. The CDR3 loop reads CASSSSRGPGEQYF. The CDR3 bases are TGTGCCAGCAGCTCCTCTCGGGGCCCGGGGGAGCAGTACTTC.

This chain links TRBV23-1 with TRBJ2-1; a possible D gene is TRBD1 (6 bases). TRBV23-1 is marked as an open reading frame, function uncertain. The CDR3 is 13 residues long. Trimming stripped 11 bases from V and 2 bases from J, with 13 bases between. As DNA, the CDR3 is TGCGCCTTACGGACAGCCCCCTACAATGAGCAGTTCTTC. Translating gives CALRTAPYNEQFF.

The chain links TRBV10-2 to TRBJ2-5; perhaps TRBD2 as D (6 bases). From germline, CDR1 is WSHSY and CDR2 SAAADI. The germline V and J ends were trimmed by 7 bases and 10 bases, with 16 bases remaining between them. The CDR3 is made up of 12 amino acids. CDR3 residues: CASMRGDWDQYF. The CDR3 DNA sequence: TGCGCCAGCATGCGGGGCGACTGGGACCAGTACTTC.

The rearrangement links TRBV4-3 to TRBJ1-2, with 7 nucleotides matching TRBD1. The germline CDR1 and CDR2 sequences are LGHNA and YSLEER. V shed 0 bases and J 7 bases; nucleotides not matched to a gene: 8. The CDR3 has 15 residues. CDR3 in amino acids: CASSQDLGQFRGYTF. As DNA, the CDR3 is TGCGCCAGCAGCCAAGATCTGGGACAGTTCCGTGGCTACACCTTC.

The chain links TRBV12-3 or TRBV12-4 to TRBJ2-5; 7 bases match TRBD1. With V trimmed by 9 bases and J by 4 bases, 5 bases remained unmatched. This CDR3 contains 12 residues. CDR3 coding DNA: TGTGCCAGTACAGGGGCGGGAGAGACCCAGTACTTC. It translates to CASTGAGETQYF.

This clonotype was counted only a few times. The CDR3 loop is CASSRTADYEQYV. CDR3 bases: TGTGCCAGCTCACGGACGGCCGACTACGAGCAGTACGTC. The chain joins TRBV18 to TRBJ2-7; D gene unclear. CDR1 is KGHSH, CDR2 LQKENI, per germline. V was trimmed by 4 bases and J by 3 bases, leaving 10 bases between them. This CDR3 contains 13 residues.

The CDR3 is CASEVGYEQYF. The CDR3 DNA reads as TGTGCCAGCGAGGTTGGCTACGAGCAGTACTTC. The chain couples TRBV6-5 to TRBJ2-7, with unresolved D. Germline assignment: CDR1 MNHEY and CDR2 SVGAGI. The length of the CDR3 is 11 residues. V dropped 8 bases and J dropped 3 bases, with 8 bases sitting between them.

The rearrangement joins TRBV12-3 or TRBV12-4 to TRBJ1-1, with D perhaps TRBD1 (6 bases). The CDR3 is made up of 13 amino acids. V dropped 3 bases and J dropped 6 bases, with 11 bases sitting between them. In DNA form, the CDR3 reads TGTGCCAGCAGTTTGCGCGGGGGCGCTGAAGCTTTCTTT. Its protein product is CASSLRGGAEAFF.

This clonotype was counted only a few times. The chain carries TRBV29-1 and TRBJ2-3; TRBD2 matches at 10 bases. With V trimmed by 7 bases and J by 5 bases, 12 bases remained unmatched. The CDR3 sequence is 15 residues long. CDR1 is SQVTM and CDR2 is ANQGSEA in the germline V gene. In nucleotides, the CDR3 is TGCAGCGGTCTAGCGGGGGACCAGCTAGGAGATACGCAGTATTTT. Translating it yields CSGLAGDQLGDTQYF.

This clonotype appeared a few times. The chain joins TRBV20-1 to TRBJ1-2; D call uncertain. The CDR3 extends over 13 amino acids. CDR1 is DFQATT and CDR2 is SNEGSKA in the germline V gene (reference sequence). V lost 5 bases, J lost 10 bases, and 20 bases lay in between. The CDR3 spells CSASSAYLSPYTF. CDR3 coding DNA: TGCAGTGCTTCATCAGCCTACTTATCCCCCTACACCTTC.

V and J are TRBV7-9 and TRBJ2-7; TRBD1 aligns across 12 bases. J was trimmed by 2 bases and V by 3 bases; bases with no gene match: 8. Germline V gene sequence: CDR1 SEHNR, CDR2 FQNEAQ (reference sequence). The CDR3 runs to 17 residues. CDR3 nucleotides: TGTGCCAGCAGCTTTCCGGGACAGGGGGCCCTAACCTACGAGCAGTACGTC. The encoded protein is CASSFPGQGALTYEQYV.